What follows are 31 T cell receptor beta chains derived from one specimen sequenced in a study of T cell changes during pregnancy in multiple sclerosis. The method was immunoSEQ multiplex PCR; TCRdb's version includes in-frame clones alone and lacks a portion of them. The table lists tens of thousands of clones, 93% of them singletons, with around 3.9% in the top ten. The source material was CD8+ T cells from peripheral blood mononuclear cells, sampled after pregnancy. Every receptor here comes from a female donor with multiple sclerosis, enrolled in a pregnancy study.

The chain employs TRBV7-9 and TRBJ2-1; TRBD2 matches at 7 bases. Trimming took 3 bases from V and 6 from J; bases not matched to a gene: 5. The V gene's germline CDR1 is SEHNR and CDR2 FQNEAQ (reference sequence). This CDR3 comprises 14 residues. The CDR3 reads CASSFDAGVNEQFF. The CDR3 nucleotides are TGTGCCAGCAGCTTCGATGCGGGAGTCAATGAGCAGTTCTTC.

CDR3 residues: CASSQVAPSGYTDTQYF. DNA for the CDR3: TGCGCCAGCAGCCAAGTAGCGCCTAGCGGATACACAGATACGCAGTATTTT. The gene calls are TRBV4-1 and TRBJ2-3; 7 bases align to TRBD2. The CDR3 sequence is 17 residues long. The germline gives CDR1 MGHRA, CDR2 YSYEKL. The V segment lost 1 base and the J segment 2 bases; nucleotides outside the gene matches: 9.

V gene TRBV5-1 combines with J gene TRBJ2-5, with D tentatively TRBD1 (5 bases). Germline lookup yields CDR1 SGHRS and CDR2 YFSETQ. The CDR3 runs 14 residues. Trimming removed 7 bases from V and 5 bases from J, with 18 bases in between. CDR3 coding DNA: TGCGCCAGCGGGGCAGGGTCCTCCCTCGAGACCCAGTACTTC. Translation gives CASGAGSSLETQYF.

The gene calls are TRBV27 and TRBJ1-1; a weak D match, TRBD1 (6 bases). The CDR3 has 14 amino acids. CDR1 MNHEY and CDR2 SMNVEV come from the germline V gene (reference sequence). V lost 3 bases and J 5 bases, leaving 13 bases between the germline ends. For the CDR3, the DNA is TGTGCCAGCAGTTTCACAGGGACGATAACTGAAGCTTTCTTT. This translates into CASSFTGTITEAFF.

CDR3 protein: CASSSPGLANNEQFF. The CDR3 DNA is TGTGCCAGCAGCTCTCCGGGACTAGCTAACAATGAGCAGTTCTTC. The J gene is TRBJ2-1, the V gene TRBV7-9; the match to TRBD2 covers 9 bases. Germline V gives CDR1 SEHNR, CDR2 FQNEAQ (reference sequence). Germline trimming cut 4 bases from V and 5 bases from J; bases unmatched to any gene: 6. This CDR3 spans 15 amino acids.

This clone was seen once. The rearrangement links TRBV6-5 to TRBJ2-7, with D perhaps matching TRBD2 (5 bases). This CDR3 spans 15 amino acids. Germline CDR1 and CDR2: MNHEY and SVGAGI. Trimming removed 2 bases at V and 3 bases at J, with 14 bases between. The CDR3 bases are TGTGCCAGCAGTTACGGGATAGCTAGCATCTACGAGCAGTACTTC. It is translated as CASSYGIASIYEQYF.

The V and J genes are TRBV5-1 and TRBJ2-1; perhaps TRBD1 as D (5 bases). There are 13 residues in the CDR3. Germline values: CDR1 SGHRS, CDR2 YFSETQ. Deletions cut 1 base from V and 9 bases from J, with 11 bases between. The CDR3 DNA is TGCGCCAGCAGCTTGCAGGGTTCAGTTGAGCAGTTCTTC. Translating gives CASSLQGSVEQFF.

The rearrangement links TRBV4-1 to TRBJ1-5, with D unresolved. This CDR3 comprises 13 residues. The V gene lost 0 bases and the J gene lost 4 bases, with 4 bases spanning the gap. Germline CDR1 MGHRA, CDR2 YSYEKL. CDR3 in amino acids: CASSQDINQPQHF. The CDR3 nucleotides read TGCGCCAGCAGCCAAGATATAAATCAGCCCCAGCATTTT.

The chain employs TRBV9 and TRBJ2-7; a possible D gene is TRBD2 (6 bases). There are 16 residues in the CDR3. The germline V gene has CDR1 SGDLS and CDR2 YYNGEE. Trimming took off 4 bases at V and 7 bases at J, with 24 bases between the two ends. CDR3 DNA sequence: TGTGCCAGCAGCCCCCGGTCGGGGGACCCCCCACTGGAGCAGTACTTC. It is translated as CASSPRSGDPPLEQYF.

This clone was detected once. V usage is TRBV6-1 and J usage is TRBJ2-1; the D is unclear. CDR3 length equals 14 residues. Trimming pared 1 base from V and 4 bases from J, leaving 8 bases between. CDR1 is MNHNS, CDR2 SASEGT, per germline. The CDR3, as DNA: TGTGCCAGCAGTGAAGAACTGGTGTACAATGAGCAGTTCTTC. It encodes CASSEELVYNEQFF.

V usage is TRBV27 and J usage is TRBJ2-7, with D maybe TRBD1 (5 bases). Germline CDR1 MNHEY, CDR2 SMNVEV (reference sequence). V lost 0 bases, J lost 6 bases, and 12 bases lay in between. The CDR3 runs to 14 residues. Here the CDR3 DNA reads TGTGCCAGCAGTTTATCCGACAGTCTCAGCGAGCAGTACTTC. This translates into CASSLSDSLSEQYF.

The chain carries TRBV7-7 and TRBJ2-7, with D possibly being TRBD2 (6 bases). The V gene lost 2 bases and the J gene lost 3 bases, with 14 bases spanning the gap. The CDR3 sequence is 15 residues long. The V gene's germline CDR1 is SSHAT and CDR2 FNYEAQ (reference sequence). Here the CDR3 DNA reads TGTGCCAGCAGCTTAATGCCGGGAGAGGGCTACGAGCAGTACTTC. Translating gives CASSLMPGEGYEQYF.

The chain uses TRBV7-2 and TRBJ1-1; TRBD1 matches at 8 bases. The junction had 14 bases not matched to a gene; V was cut back by 4 bases and J by 7 bases. CDR1 and CDR2 from the germline V gene are SGHTA and FQGNSA. The CDR3 is 16 residues long. This chain's CDR3 is CASSSPWYRGENEAFF. In DNA, the CDR3 is TGTGCCAGCAGCTCGCCCTGGTACAGGGGGGAGAATGAAGCTTTCTTT.

The CDR3 protein is CASSETGSGYEQYF. CDR3 coding DNA: TGTGCCAGCAGTGAGACAGGATCGGGCTACGAGCAGTACTTC. This chain uses TRBV28 with TRBJ2-7; perhaps TRBD1 as D (6 bases). CDR1 and CDR2 from the germline V gene are MDHEN and SYDVKM. Between the trimmed V and J ends, which lost 5 bases and 3 bases, there was a span of 14 bases. This CDR3 contains 14 residues.

The rearrangement links TRBV9 to TRBJ1-1; 9 bases map to TRBD1. The germline V gene has CDR1 SGDLS and CDR2 YYNGEE. This CDR3 spans 14 amino acids. The junction had 7 bases not matched to a gene; V was cut back by 6 bases and J by 4 bases. The CDR3 loop is CASNTGQGGTEAFF. The DNA for the CDR3 is TGTGCCAGCAATACGGGACAGGGCGGCACTGAAGCTTTCTTT.

This clone was recorded only once. The rearrangement links TRBV7-8 to TRBJ2-1; D remains unclear. Trimming removed 5 bases from V and 7 bases from J, with 12 bases in between. This CDR3 has 13 residues. In germline, CDR1 is SGHVS, CDR2 FQNEAQ. The CDR3 DNA reads TGTGCCAGCAGCCCCCCCCTGGAGAATGAGCAGTTCTTC. Translated: CASSPPLENEQFF.

The chain recombines TRBV7-6 with TRBJ2-1; 7 nucleotides agree with TRBD1. V lost 5 bases and J lost 7; bases outside the gene matches: 11. This CDR3 is 15 amino acids long. The germline gives CDR1 SGHVS, CDR2 FNYEAQ. The CDR3, as DNA: TGTGCCAGCAGCCCGCGACAGGGACCCGTGAATGAGCAGTTCTTC. The encoded protein is CASSPRQGPVNEQFF. Full variable domain (outside the CDR3, taken from reference TRBV7-6 and TRBJ2-1): GAGVSQSPRYKVTKRGQDVALRCDPISGHVSLYWYRQALGQGPEFLTYFNYEAQQDKSGLPNDRFSAERPEGSISTLTIQRTEQRDSAMYRCASSPRQGPVNEQFFGPGTRLTVL.

This chain links TRBV25-1 with TRBJ2-3; D gene unclear. V gave up 2 bases and J gave up 4 bases, with 10 bases separating them. Germline values: CDR1 MGHDK, CDR2 SYGVNS. The CDR3 sequence is 14 residues long. The CDR3 DNA follows: TGTGCCAGCAGTGAAGAAGCATCTGCAGATACGCAGTATTTT. Its translation: CASSEEASADTQYF.

The chain couples TRBV7-9 to TRBJ2-3; 7 positions agree with TRBD2. V lost 5 bases and J lost 0; bases outside the gene matches: 2. Per germline, CDR1 SEHNR and CDR2 FQNEAQ (reference sequence). This CDR3 is 14 amino acids long. The CDR3 loop is CASSLSGSTDTQYF. CDR3 in DNA: TGTGCCAGCAGCCTTAGCGGGAGCACAGATACGCAGTATTTT.

The chain has TRBV20-1 and TRBJ1-2, with unresolved D. The CDR3 sequence is 8 residues long. From germline, CDR1 is DFQATT and CDR2 SNEGSKA (reference sequence). The CDR3 spells CSPDGYTF. CDR3 in DNA: TGCAGCCCGGATGGCTACACCTTC.

CDR3 DNA: TGTGCCAGTAGTACCCTTAGCGGGAGGGGGGTTGGCACAGATACGCAGTATTTT. Translation gives CASSTLSGRGVGTDTQYF. This chain joins TRBV19 and TRBJ2-3; TRBD2 matches at 11 bases. This CDR3 spans 18 amino acids. The germline V gene encodes CDR1 LNHDA and CDR2 SQIVND (reference sequence). Germline trimming cut 4 bases from V and 1 base from J; bases unmatched to any gene: 10.

V usage is TRBV2 and J usage is TRBJ2-2; 7 bases are shared with TRBD2. CDR1 is SNHLY and CDR2 is FYNNEI in the germline V gene. The V gene end was trimmed by 5 bases and the J gene end by 7 bases; junction bases not matched to a gene: 4. The CDR3 has 13 residues. The CDR3 spells CASSSLASGELFF. CDR3 nucleotide sequence: TGTGCCAGCAGTTCACTAGCGAGCGGGGAGCTGTTTTTT.

The chain employs TRBV18 and TRBJ2-2; D not certain. V lost 7 bases, J lost 1 base, and 10 bases lay in between. CDR3 size: 14 residues. Germline lookup yields CDR1 KGHSH and CDR2 LQKENI. The DNA of the CDR3 is TGTGCCAGCTGGGTAGCTCAGAACACCGGGGAGCTGTTTTTT. This gives the protein CASWVAQNTGELFF.

This sequence joins TRBV7-3 and TRBJ2-5, with TRBD1 matching 8 bases. The CDR3 runs to 17 residues. The germline V gene encodes CDR1 SGHTA and CDR2 FQGTGA. The V segment lost 2 bases and the J segment 6 bases; nucleotides outside the gene matches: 14. CDR3 protein: CASSLGWIRQGKKTQYF. In DNA form, the CDR3 reads TGTGCCAGCAGCTTAGGGTGGATTCGACAGGGGAAAAAGACCCAGTACTTC.

The gene calls are TRBV7-9 and TRBJ1-2; possible D gene TRBD1, 6 bases. This CDR3 contains 16 residues. Trimming stripped 4 bases from V and 6 bases from J, with 21 bases between. Germline CDR1 SEHNR, CDR2 FQNEAQ (reference sequence). The CDR3 is CASSYAQGVPINGYTF. The CDR3 coding sequence is TGTGCCAGCAGCTACGCACAGGGTGTACCCATCAATGGCTACACCTTC. Full variable domain (rest looked up from reference TRBV7-9 and TRBJ1-2): DTGVSQNPRHKITKRGQNVTFRCDPISEHNRLYWYRQTLGQGPEFLTYFQNEAQLEKSRLLSDRFSAERPKGSFSTLEIQRTEQGDSAMYLCASSYAQGVPINGYTFGSGTRLTVV.

The CDR3 reads CASSYSAGGNTEAFF. CDR3 DNA: TGTGCCAGCAGTTACTCCGCAGGGGGGAACACTGAAGCTTTCTTT. This chain connects TRBV6-5 to TRBJ1-1; 7 bases are a match to TRBD1. The CDR3 runs to 15 residues. Germline values: CDR1 MNHEY, CDR2 SVGAGI. Germline trimming cut 0 bases from V and 1 base from J; bases unmatched to any gene: 2.

This sequence joins TRBV6-5 and TRBJ1-1; 7 bases align to TRBD1. Germline lookup yields CDR1 MNHEY and CDR2 SVGAGI. V gave up 4 bases and J gave up 4 bases; unmatched junction bases: 3. The CDR3 has 13 residues. DNA for the CDR3: TGTGCCAGCAGTTCGGGACAGTTCACTGAAGCTTTCTTT. It encodes CASSSGQFTEAFF.

The chain links TRBV19 to TRBJ2-1; a weak D match, TRBD1 (5 bases). Trimming took off 3 bases at V and 4 bases at J, with 19 bases between the two ends. CDR1 and CDR2 from the germline V gene are LNHDA and SQIVND (reference sequence). CDR3 length: 17 amino acids. CDR3 protein: CASSIVQGGSKYNEQFF. CDR3 DNA sequence: TGTGCCAGTAGTATCGTTCAGGGTGGGTCTAAATACAATGAGCAGTTCTTC.

The V call is TRBV28, the J call TRBJ2-3; weak D call: TRBD2 (6 bases). The CDR3 is 14 amino acids. Germline V gene lookup returns CDR1 MDHEN and CDR2 SYDVKM. Trimming took 2 bases from V and 1 from J, leaving 7 bases between them. The CDR3 loop reads CASSLASGTDTQYF. The CDR3 DNA reads as TGTGCCAGCAGTTTAGCTAGCGGCACAGATACGCAGTATTTT.

This clone appeared a single time. The chain is built from TRBV7-3 and TRBJ2-7, with 9 bases matching TRBD1. Germline assignment: CDR1 SGHTA and CDR2 FQGTGA. The V and J ends lost 5 bases and 3 bases, in that order; junction bases with no gene match: 5. CDR3 length equals 14 residues. Written as DNA, the CDR3 is TGTGCCAGCAGCCGGGGACAGGGTGTCTACGAGCAGTACTTC. The encoded protein is CASSRGQGVYEQYF.

This clone was counted a single time. The rearrangement joins TRBV29-1 to TRBJ1-2; 7 bases are a match to TRBD1. The CDR3 sequence is 14 residues long. Germline V lookup: CDR1 SQVTM, CDR2 ANQGSEA. Trimming took 2 bases from V and 2 from J; bases not matched to a gene: 5. CDR3 in DNA: TGCAGCGTTGAAAACCAGACAGGGAACTATGGCTACACCTTC. Encoded protein: CSVENQTGNYGYTF.